This TCR beta chain was observed in a study of blood T cell repertoires in COVID-19 (TCRdb year 2020). General notes on the study: Samples from collaborators originated in the United States, Italy and Spain and spanned both the acute and convalescent phases of COVID-19. The material from the prospective study consisted of cDNA or gDNA derived from T cells, B-cell-depleted T cells, or PBMCs. The dataset comprised deeply sampled blood TCRbeta repertoires from subjects exposed to, actively infected with, or recovered from COVID-19. The repertoires were made available in a free public database intended to serve as a resource for research on the immune response to SARS-CoV-2. Samples were obtained from the ongoing ImmuneRACE study (first 160 participants) and from 1,254 subjects provided by 6 global collaborators. The sample metadata nearly always contained a de-identified subject ID, COVID-19 status, age in years and sex. HLA class I and class II types, where available, came from metadata supplied by the sample provider rather than from assay-based typing. The paper as a whole reports these results and caveats: Clinical and demographic metadata were provided uncurated, with the amount varying by source and participant.

Whole blood was collected in K2EDTA tubes by collaborating institutions according to the institutions' own protocols. For TCRbeta analysis, collaborator samples were shipped as frozen whole blood, as isolated PBMCs, or as DNA extracted from either sample type. V has 1 base trimmed and J has 3 bases trimmed; junction bases matching no gene number 3. The CDR3 has 15 amino acids, counting the end cysteine and phenylalanine. Just CDR3 DNA is preserved here, 45 bases in frame from base 1. The germline V gene specifies SGHAT as CDR1 and FQNNGV as CDR2. This clone was observed a few times. What this receptor recognizes is not known. The record has no base qualities; no much larger clone is one base away. TCRbeta CDR3 regions were amplified from genomic DNA by means of the immunoSEQ Assay, a bias-controlled multiplex PCR. The paper's data handling went like this. Nucleated cell counts per sample were estimated from amplification of reference gene primers within the assay. To quantify the absolute abundance of each unique TCRbeta CDR3 rearrangement, sequence reads were collapsed and filtered. For each sample, productive Simpson clonality was calculated by taking the square root of Simpson's diversity index across productive rearrangements. The table comes from immuneACCESS by way of TCRdb, which keeps in-frame sequences with V and J called. Part of the clones is missing from these tables; in studies checked, under half for an unresolved V gene and the rest for unknown reasons. Clone size and V and J calls were adopted from that table, with D and trimming inferred from the DNA. This sample lists some 260,000 clones; approximately 82% were detected once. About 3% of the sample rests with the top ten.

The V gene is TRBV11-2 and the J gene is TRBJ2-5; 9 of the junction bases match TRBD2. Sequencing was performed on peripheral blood. The source is a woman aged 18-29 years with acute or convalescent COVID-19. CDR3 sequence: CASSLGASGKETQYF. The base sequence is TGTGCCAGCAGCTTAGGCGCTAGCGGGAAAGAGACCCAGTACTTC.